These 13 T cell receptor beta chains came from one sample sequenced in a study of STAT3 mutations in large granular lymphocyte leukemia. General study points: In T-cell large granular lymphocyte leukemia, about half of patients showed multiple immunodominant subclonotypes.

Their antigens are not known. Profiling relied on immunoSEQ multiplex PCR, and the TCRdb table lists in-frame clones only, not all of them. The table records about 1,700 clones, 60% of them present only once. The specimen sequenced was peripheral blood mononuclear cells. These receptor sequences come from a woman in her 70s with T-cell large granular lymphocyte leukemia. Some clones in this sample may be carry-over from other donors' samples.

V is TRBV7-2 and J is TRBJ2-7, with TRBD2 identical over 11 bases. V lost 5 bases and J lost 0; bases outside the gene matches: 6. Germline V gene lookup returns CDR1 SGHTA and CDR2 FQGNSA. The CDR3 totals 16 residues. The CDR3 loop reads CASSPRTSGYSYEQYF. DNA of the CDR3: TGTGCCAGCAGCCCCCGGACTAGCGGGTACTCCTACGAGCAGTACTTC.

The CDR3 loop reads CSVGTGETQYF. CDR3 in DNA: TGCAGCGTGGGGACAGGGGAGACCCAGTACTTC. This sequence joins TRBV29-1 and TRBJ2-5; 9 bases align to TRBD1. Germline trimming cut 6 bases from V and 5 bases from J; bases unmatched to any gene: 1. The CDR3 runs to 11 residues. The V gene's germline CDR1 is SQVTM and CDR2 ANQGSEA.

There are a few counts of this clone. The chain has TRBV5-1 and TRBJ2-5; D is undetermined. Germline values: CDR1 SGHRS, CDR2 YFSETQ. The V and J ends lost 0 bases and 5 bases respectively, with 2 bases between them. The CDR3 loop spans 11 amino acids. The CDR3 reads CASSLEETQYF. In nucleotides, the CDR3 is TGCGCCAGCAGCTTGGAGGAGACCCAGTACTTC.

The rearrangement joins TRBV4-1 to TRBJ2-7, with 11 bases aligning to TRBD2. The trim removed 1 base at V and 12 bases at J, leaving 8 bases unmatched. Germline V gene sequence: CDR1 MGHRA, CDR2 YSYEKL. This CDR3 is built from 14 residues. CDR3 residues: CASSQGVSSGRPYF. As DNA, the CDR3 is TGCGCCAGCAGCCAAGGGGTTTCTAGCGGGAGGCCGTACTTC.

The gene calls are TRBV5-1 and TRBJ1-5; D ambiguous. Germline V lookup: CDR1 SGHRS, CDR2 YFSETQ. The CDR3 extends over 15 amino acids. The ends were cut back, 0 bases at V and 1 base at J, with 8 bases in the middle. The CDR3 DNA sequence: TGCGCCAGCAGCTTGGGCGGAAGCAGCAATCAGCCCCAGCATTTT. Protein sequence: CASSLGGSSNQPQHF.

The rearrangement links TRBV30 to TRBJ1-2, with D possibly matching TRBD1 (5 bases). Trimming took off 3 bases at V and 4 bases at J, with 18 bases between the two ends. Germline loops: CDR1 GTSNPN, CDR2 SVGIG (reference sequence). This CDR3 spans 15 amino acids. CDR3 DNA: TGTGCCTGGAGCGATTCACCGGGACTCGGCTATGGCTACACCTTC. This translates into CAWSDSPGLGYGYTF.

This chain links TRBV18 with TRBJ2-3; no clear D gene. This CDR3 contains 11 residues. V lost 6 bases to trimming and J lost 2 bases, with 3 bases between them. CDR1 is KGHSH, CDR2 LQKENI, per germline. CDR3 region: CASSDTDTQYF. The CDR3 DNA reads TGTGCCAGCTCCGACACAGATACGCAGTATTTT.

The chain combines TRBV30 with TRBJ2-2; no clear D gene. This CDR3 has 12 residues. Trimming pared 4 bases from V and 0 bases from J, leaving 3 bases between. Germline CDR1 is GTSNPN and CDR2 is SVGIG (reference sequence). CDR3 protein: CAWTANTGELFF. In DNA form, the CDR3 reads TGTGCCTGGACAGCGAACACCGGGGAGCTGTTTTTT.

CDR3 amino acids: CASSSQTGAYLNEKLFF. CDR3 nucleotides: TGTGCCAGCAGCTCTCAGACAGGGGCCTATCTTAATGAAAAACTGTTTTTT. This chain joins TRBV7-9 and TRBJ1-4; TRBD1 aligns across 8 bases. V gave up 4 bases and J gave up 4 bases; unmatched junction bases: 11. CDR1 is SEHNR and CDR2 is FQNEAQ in the germline V gene (reference sequence). This CDR3 has 17 residues.

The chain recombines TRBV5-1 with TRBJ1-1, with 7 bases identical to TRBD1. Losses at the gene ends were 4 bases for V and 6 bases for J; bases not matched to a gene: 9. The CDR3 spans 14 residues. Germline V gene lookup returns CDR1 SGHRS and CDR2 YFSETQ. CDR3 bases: TGCGCCAGCAGCCCTGGGGACAGCTACCCTGAAGCTTTCTTT. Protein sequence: CASSPGDSYPEAFF.

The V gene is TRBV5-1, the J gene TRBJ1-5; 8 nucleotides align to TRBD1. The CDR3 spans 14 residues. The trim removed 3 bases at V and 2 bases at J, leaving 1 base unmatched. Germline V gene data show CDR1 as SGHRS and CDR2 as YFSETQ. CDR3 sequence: CASSSGQGNQPQHF. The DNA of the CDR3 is TGCGCCAGCAGCTCGGGACAGGGCAATCAGCCCCAGCATTTT.

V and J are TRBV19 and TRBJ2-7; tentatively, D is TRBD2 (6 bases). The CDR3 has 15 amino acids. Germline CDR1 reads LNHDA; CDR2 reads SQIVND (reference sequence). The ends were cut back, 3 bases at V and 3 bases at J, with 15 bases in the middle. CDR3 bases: TGTGCCAGTAGTATGCGAGGGACTGAGAACTACGAGCAGTACTTC. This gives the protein CASSMRGTENYEQYF.

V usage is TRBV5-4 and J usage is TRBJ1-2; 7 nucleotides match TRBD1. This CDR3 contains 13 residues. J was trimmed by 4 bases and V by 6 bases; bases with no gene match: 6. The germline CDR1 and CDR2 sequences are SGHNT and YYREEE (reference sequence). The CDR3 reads CASNLGGAYGYTF. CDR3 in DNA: TGTGCCAGCAACCTAGGGGGCGCCTATGGCTACACCTTC.